A single sample gave rise to the 29 T cell receptor beta chains below, sequenced in a study of shared clonotypes between healthy human individuals. Sequencing used immunoSEQ multiplex PCR; TCRdb keeps in-frame clones, though not all of them. The sample includes some 1 million clones, about 70% of them seen just once. Sequenced material: memory CD4+ T cells sorted from blood. The subset denotes: CD45RA-negative fraction. The receptors derive from a man younger than 35 in good health.

This CDR3 is CASSLYGGEKLFF. CDR3 bases: TGTGCCAGTAGCCTGTACGGAGGGGAAAAACTGTTTTTT. The rearrangement joins TRBV19 to TRBJ1-4, with D unclear. V lost 6 bases and J 8 bases, leaving 13 bases between the germline ends. The CDR3 is made up of 13 amino acids. Germline V gene data show CDR1 as LNHDA and CDR2 as SQIVND (reference sequence).

V usage is TRBV28 and J usage is TRBJ1-2; perhaps TRBD1 as D (5 bases). Between the trimmed V and J ends, which lost 2 bases and 5 bases, there was a span of 15 bases. Per germline, CDR1 MDHEN and CDR2 SYDVKM. The CDR3 contains 15 residues. CDR3 in amino acids: CASSLIREETYGYTF. In DNA, the CDR3 is TGTGCCAGCAGTTTAATCAGGGAAGAAACTTATGGCTACACCTTC.

The chain carries TRBV10-3 and TRBJ2-2; TRBD1 might be the D (5 bases). The length of the CDR3 is 14 residues. V lost 0 bases to trimming and J lost 6 bases, with 8 bases between them. From germline, CDR1 is ENHRY and CDR2 SYGVKD. The CDR3 DNA reads TGTGCCATCAGTGAGTCGACAGCCGCCGGGGAGCTGTTTTTT. The encoded protein is CAISESTAAGELFF.

This rearrangement joins TRBV27 to TRBJ1-1; TRBD1 matches at 7 bases. Germline V gene data show CDR1 as MNHEY and CDR2 as SMNVEV (reference sequence). The CDR3 length is 16 residues. The trim removed 2 bases at V and 3 bases at J, leaving 9 bases unmatched. The CDR3 here is CASSLNRDRFYTEAFF. CDR3 sequence (DNA): TGTGCCAGCAGTTTAAACCGGGACAGATTCTACACTGAAGCTTTCTTT.

Worth noting for this clone: Other DNA sequences in this sample translate to the same CDR3. The rearrangement joins TRBV5-4 to TRBJ1-3; 7 positions match TRBD1. This CDR3 region has 14 residues. Germline CDR1 reads SGHNT; CDR2 reads YYREEE (reference sequence). The J segment lost 1 base and the V segment lost 3 bases, leaving 1 base of the junction unmatched. CDR3 amino acids: CASSSTGSGNTIYF. The CDR3 DNA is TGTGCCAGCAGCTCGACAGGGTCTGGAAACACCATATATTTT.

In its sample, this clone was seen a few times. The genes are TRBV7-2 and TRBJ1-1; 8 bases align to TRBD1. The V segment lost 1 base and the J segment 6 bases; nucleotides outside the gene matches: 7. The CDR3 sequence is 15 residues long. Germline V gene data show CDR1 as SGHTA and CDR2 as FQGNSA. The CDR3 DNA reads TGTGCCAGCAGCTTAGGTACAGGGGGTAAGGCTGAAGCTTTCTTT. Translating gives CASSLGTGGKAEAFF.

The genes are TRBV20-1 and TRBJ1-1; weak D call: TRBD1 (6 bases). Germline lookup yields CDR1 DFQATT and CDR2 SNEGSKA (reference sequence). The CDR3 loop spans 11 amino acids. Trimming removed 6 bases at V and 10 bases at J, with 15 bases between. The CDR3 DNA reads as TGCAGTGCGGGGCCCCCGGGGGCAGCTTTCTTT. Its protein product is CSAGPPGAAFF.

V and J are TRBV6-6 and TRBJ2-7; D call uncertain. Germline V gene sequence: CDR1 MNHNY, CDR2 SVGAGI (reference sequence). The CDR3 extends over 12 amino acids. V lost 10 bases, J lost 5 bases, and 15 bases lay in between. CDR3 region: CATLLPPHEQYF. Here the CDR3 DNA reads TGTGCCACCCTACTACCCCCCCACGAGCAGTACTTC.

The chain links TRBV18 to TRBJ1-2; 7 bases map to TRBD1. V lost 4 bases and J lost 2; bases outside the gene matches: 4. Germline V lookup: CDR1 KGHSH, CDR2 LQKENI. This CDR3 is built from 14 residues. CDR3 coding DNA: TGTGCCAGCTCACAGGACAGGTTCAACTATGGCTACACCTTC. It yields the protein CASSQDRFNYGYTF.

The chain couples TRBV19 to TRBJ2-1, with 10 bases matching TRBD2. Trimming at V came to 5 bases and at J to 4 bases, leaving 8 bases not matched to a gene. CDR1 and CDR2 from the germline V gene are LNHDA and SQIVND (reference sequence). There are 16 residues in the CDR3. The CDR3 is CASSRSGRASYNEQFF. The CDR3 DNA reads TGTGCCAGTAGTCGAAGCGGGAGGGCCTCTTACAATGAGCAGTTCTTC.

The rearrangement uses TRBV30 and TRBJ1-3; TRBD1 might be the D (5 bases). The germline CDR1 and CDR2 sequences are GTSNPN and SVGIG (reference sequence). The CDR3 is 14 amino acids. V dropped 5 bases and J dropped 0 bases, with 11 bases sitting between them. Here the CDR3 DNA reads TGTGCCTGGGACCGAGGGGCCTCTGGAAACACCATATATTTT. This sequence encodes CAWDRGASGNTIYF.

The chain employs TRBV27 and TRBJ2-7, with TRBD1 matching 8 bases. CDR1 and CDR2 from the germline V gene are MNHEY and SMNVEV (reference sequence). CDR3 length: 14 amino acids. The J segment lost 6 bases and the V segment lost 3 bases, leaving 7 bases of the junction unmatched. CDR3 in amino acids: CASSFDRGNGEQYF. CDR3 bases: TGTGCCAGCAGTTTCGACAGGGGTAACGGCGAGCAGTACTTC.

The chain combines TRBV9 with TRBJ1-2; TRBD1 might be the D (5 bases). Trimming took 4 bases from V and 5 from J, leaving 15 bases between them. The germline CDR1 and CDR2 sequences are SGDLS and YYNGEE. CDR3 length: 14 residues. CDR3 bases: TGTGCCAGCAGCCCCGGGGGAAGCAGTTATGGCTACACCTTC. This sequence encodes CASSPGGSSYGYTF.

The chain uses TRBV5-4 and TRBJ1-1; 8 bases are a match to TRBD1. Losses at the gene ends were 3 bases for V and 3 bases for J; bases not matched to a gene: 7. The germline V gene has CDR1 SGHNT and CDR2 YYREEE (reference sequence). CDR3 length: 15 amino acids. The CDR3 here is CASSYRTGMDTEAFF. The CDR3 DNA is TGTGCCAGCAGCTACAGGACAGGGATGGACACTGAAGCTTTCTTT.

The sample holds many counts of this clone. The gene calls are TRBV9 and TRBJ2-2; weak D call: TRBD2 (8 bases). Germline assignment: CDR1 SGDLS and CDR2 YYNGEE. V was cut by 4 bases and J by 5 bases, with 18 bases left in between. The CDR3 spans 16 residues. The CDR3 DNA follows: TGTGCCAGCAGCAGCAGCGGGGGACAGAATACCGGGGAGCTGTTTTTT. Protein product: CASSSSGGQNTGELFF. Drawing the rest from reference TRBV9 and TRBJ2-2, the complete variable domain is DSGVTQTPKHLITATGQRVTLRCSPRSGDLSVYWYQQSLDQGLQFLIQYYNGEERAKGNILERFSAQQFPDLHSELNLSSLELGDSALYFCASSSSGGQNTGELFFGEGSRLTVL.

On this clone itself: At the DNA level, this CDR3 is encoded by other sequences in the same sample as well. The rearrangement uses TRBV6-5 and TRBJ1-2; 7 bases agree with TRBD1. The CDR3 runs 14 residues. The ends lost 0 bases at V and 5 bases at J; junction bases unmatched: 3. Per the germline V gene, CDR1 is MNHEY and CDR2 is SVGAGI. The CDR3 DNA sequence: TGTGCCAGCAGTTACTCGACAGGGAAGTATGGCTACACCTTC. It specifies CASSYSTGKYGYTF.

The chain links TRBV18 to TRBJ2-1, with a weak D call TRBD1 (6 bases). Trimming removed 0 bases at V and 8 bases at J, with 17 bases between. CDR3 length: 16 amino acids. The germline CDR1 and CDR2 sequences are KGHSH and LQKENI. The CDR3: CASSPPMTGPGDEQFF. CDR3 sequence (DNA): TGTGCCAGCTCACCACCGATGACAGGACCCGGCGATGAGCAGTTCTTC. The full variable domain, rest sourced from reference TRBV18 and TRBJ2-1, is NAGVMQNPRHLVRRRGQEARLRCSPMKGHSHVYWYRQLPEEGLKFMVYLQKENIIDESGMPKERFSAEFPKEGPSILRIQQVVRGDSAAYFCASSPPMTGPGDEQFFGPGTRLTVL.

The chain carries TRBV6-5 and TRBJ2-2; the match to TRBD1 covers 8 bases. Germline values: CDR1 MNHEY, CDR2 SVGAGI. The CDR3 has 14 amino acids. The junction had 4 bases not matched to a gene; V was cut back by 5 bases and J by 5 bases. The CDR3 DNA is TGTGCCAGCAGTCCCCGACAGGGGACCGGGGAGCTGTTTTTT. Its protein is CASSPRQGTGELFF.

This clone was picked up a small number of times. Additional DNA sequences in this sample encode the identical CDR3. This chain links TRBV6-4 with TRBJ2-6; D gene uncertain. Germline CDR1 MRHNA, CDR2 SNTAGT. The ends were cut back, 8 bases at V and 0 bases at J, with 8 bases in the middle. The CDR3 covers 14 residues. The DNA of the CDR3 is TGTGCCAGCCGCACCGACTCTGGGGCCAACGTCCTGACTTTC. It yields the protein CASRTDSGANVLTF.

The J gene is TRBJ2-7, the V gene TRBV7-9; no clear D gene. Trimming shortened V by 5 bases and J by 4 bases, and 9 bases separated the two germline ends. The CDR3 length is 12 residues. Germline CDR1 SEHNR, CDR2 FQNEAQ (reference sequence). The CDR3 loop reads CASSEAEYEQYF. CDR3 nucleotides: TGTGCCAGCAGCGAGGCTGAGTACGAGCAGTACTTC.

The rearrangement uses TRBV28 and TRBJ1-2; tentatively, D is TRBD1 (5 bases). CDR1 and CDR2 (germline): MDHEN, SYDVKM. The CDR3 is 16 amino acids. V lost 6 bases and J 2 bases, leaving 19 bases between the germline ends. The CDR3 sequence: CASSPRGLGGNYGYTF. As DNA, the CDR3 is TGTGCCAGCAGCCCCCGAGGGCTGGGGGGAAACTATGGCTACACCTTC.

J is TRBJ1-1 and V is TRBV2; D unresolved. The CDR3 has 13 residues. Germline CDR1 reads SNHLY; CDR2 reads FYNNEI. V shed 4 bases and J shed 1 base, with 7 bases lying between them. The DNA of the CDR3 is TGTGCCAGCAGTGTCTCGGAGAACACTGAAGCTTTCTTT. Amino acids: CASSVSENTEAFF. Combining the CDR3 with reference TRBV2 and TRBJ1-1 gives the whole variable domain EPEVTQTPSHQVTQMGQEVILRCVPISNHLYFYWYRQILGQKVEFLVSFYNNEISEKSEIFDDQFSVERPDGSNFTLKIRSTKLEDSAMYFCASSVSENTEAFFGQGTRLTVV.

J is TRBJ2-5 and V is TRBV2, with D perhaps matching TRBD1 or TRBD2 (6 bases each). The CDR3 consists of 15 residues. V shed 6 bases and J shed 5 bases, with 19 bases lying between them. Germline CDR1 reads SNHLY; CDR2 reads FYNNEI. The CDR3 nucleotides read TGTGCCAGCAGCCTCACGGGGGCTCCAGGGGAGACCCAGTACTTC. It is translated as CASSLTGAPGETQYF.

This clone has just one count. The chain has TRBV19 and TRBJ1-1; D gene uncertain. V lost 2 bases, J lost 5 bases, and 3 bases lay in between. The germline gives CDR1 LNHDA, CDR2 SQIVND (reference sequence). The CDR3 consists of 11 residues. The CDR3 loop reads CASSIKTEAFF. The CDR3 region has the DNA TGTGCCAGTAGTATAAAGACTGAAGCTTTCTTT. Filled out from reference TRBV19 and TRBJ1-1, the complete variable domain reads DGGITQSPKYLFRKEGQNVTLSCEQNLNHDAMYWYRQDPGQGLRLIYYSQIVNDFQKGDIAEGYSVSREKKESFPLTVTSAQKNPTAFYLCASSIKTEAFFGQGTRLTVV.

The chain uses TRBV30 and TRBJ1-1; 7 bases map to TRBD1. CDR1 and CDR2 from the germline V gene are GTSNPN and SVGIG (reference sequence). The V segment lost 8 bases and the J segment 1 base; nucleotides outside the gene matches: 4. The CDR3 covers 12 residues. The DNA of the CDR3 is TGTGCCGGACAGGAACGGAACACTGAAGCTTTCTTT. It is translated as CAGQERNTEAFF.

A note on this clone: Since a far larger clone is one base different, this is likely a read error. The sample has other DNA sequences that encode this CDR3 too. The chain is built from TRBV4-3 and TRBJ2-7; possibly TRBD2 for D (6 bases). This CDR3 has 15 amino acids. Germline V CDR1 and CDR2: LGHNA, YSLEER. The CDR3: CASSQDRAGLYEQYF. The CDR3 nucleotides are TGCGCCAGCAGCCAAGATCGTGCGGGACTCTACGAGCAGTACTTT.

The J gene is TRBJ2-7, the V gene TRBV6-1, with D possibly matching TRBD1 (6 bases). CDR3 length: 13 residues. The V gene lost 6 bases and the J gene lost 0 bases, with 9 bases spanning the gap. Germline lookup yields CDR1 MNHNS and CDR2 SASEGT. The CDR3 protein is CASSRQASYEQYF. The CDR3 region has the DNA TGTGCCAGCAGCCGACAGGCCTCCTACGAGCAGTACTTC.

This clone was seen a few times. The sample holds other DNA sequences that translate to the same CDR3. V is TRBV30 and J is TRBJ1-2; D unresolved. Germline V gene data show CDR1 as GTSNPN and CDR2 as SVGIG (reference sequence). Trimming shortened V by 1 base and J by 3 bases, and 3 bases separated the two germline ends. CDR3 length equals 11 residues. CDR3 amino acids: CAWSGYYGYTF. In DNA, the CDR3 is TGTGCCTGGAGTGGATACTATGGCTACACCTTC.

The CDR3 nucleotides read TGCGCCAGCAGCCTGGACAGGGGCGAACGTGGCTACACCTTC. Translated: CASSLDRGERGYTF. V usage is TRBV5-1 and J usage is TRBJ1-2; 9 bases are a match to TRBD1. Per germline, CDR1 SGHRS and CDR2 YFSETQ. The ends lost 4 bases at V and 7 bases at J; junction bases unmatched: 8. The CDR3 consists of 14 residues.